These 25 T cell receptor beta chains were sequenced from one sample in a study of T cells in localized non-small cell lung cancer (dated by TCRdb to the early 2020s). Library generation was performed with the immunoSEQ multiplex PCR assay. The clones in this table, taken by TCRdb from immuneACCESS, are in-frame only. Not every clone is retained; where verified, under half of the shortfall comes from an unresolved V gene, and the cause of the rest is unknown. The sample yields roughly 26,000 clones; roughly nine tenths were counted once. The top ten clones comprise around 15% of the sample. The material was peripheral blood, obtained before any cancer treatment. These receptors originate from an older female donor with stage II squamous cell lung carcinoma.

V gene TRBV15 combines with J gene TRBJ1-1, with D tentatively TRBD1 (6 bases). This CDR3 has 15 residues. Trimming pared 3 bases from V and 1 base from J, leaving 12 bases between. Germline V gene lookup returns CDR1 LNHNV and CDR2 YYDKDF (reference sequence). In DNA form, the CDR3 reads TGTGCCACCAGCAGGAACAGGGCCCCGAACACTGAAGCTTTCTTT. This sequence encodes CATSRNRAPNTEAFF.

CDR3 DNA sequence: TGCGCCAGCAGCCAAGATCGAAGCTATGGCTACACCTTC. Encoded protein: CASSQDRSYGYTF. J is TRBJ1-2 and V is TRBV4-1; unclear D gene. The CDR3 contains 13 residues. The germline V gene has CDR1 MGHRA and CDR2 YSYEKL. Trimming took 0 bases from V and 4 from J, leaving 6 bases between them.

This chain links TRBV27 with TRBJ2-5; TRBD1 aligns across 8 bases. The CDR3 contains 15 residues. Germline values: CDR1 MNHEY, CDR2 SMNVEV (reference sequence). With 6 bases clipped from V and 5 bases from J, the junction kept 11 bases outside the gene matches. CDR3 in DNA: TGTGCCAGCAGCCCTGGACAGGGCTACAAGGAGACCCAGTACTTC. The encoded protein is CASSPGQGYKETQYF.

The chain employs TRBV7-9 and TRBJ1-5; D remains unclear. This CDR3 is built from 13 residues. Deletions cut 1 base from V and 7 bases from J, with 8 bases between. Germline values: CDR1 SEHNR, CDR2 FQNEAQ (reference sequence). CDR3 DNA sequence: TGTGCCAGCAGCTTAGAGGGAGGGCAGCCCCAGCATTTT. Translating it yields CASSLEGGQPQHF.

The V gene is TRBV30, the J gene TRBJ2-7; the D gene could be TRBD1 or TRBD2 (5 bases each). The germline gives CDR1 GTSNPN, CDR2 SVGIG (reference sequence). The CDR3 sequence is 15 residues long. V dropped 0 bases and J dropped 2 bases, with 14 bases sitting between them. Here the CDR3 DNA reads TGTGCCTGGAGTGTACTAGGGACGGTTCCCTACGAGCAGTACTTC. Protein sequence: CAWSVLGTVPYEQYF.

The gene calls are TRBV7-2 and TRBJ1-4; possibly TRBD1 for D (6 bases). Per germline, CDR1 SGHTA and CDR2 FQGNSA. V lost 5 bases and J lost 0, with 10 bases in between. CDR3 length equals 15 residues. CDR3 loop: CASSARTATNEKLFF. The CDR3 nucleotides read TGTGCCAGCAGCGCGAGGACAGCAACTAATGAAAAACTGTTTTTT.

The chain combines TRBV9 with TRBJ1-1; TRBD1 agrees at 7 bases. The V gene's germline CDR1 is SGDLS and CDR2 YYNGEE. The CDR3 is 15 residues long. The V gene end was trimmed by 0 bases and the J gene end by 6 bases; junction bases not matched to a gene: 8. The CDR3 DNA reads TGTGCCAGCAGCGTAGGGGCCAGGGGGGTCTCTGAAGCTTTCTTT. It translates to CASSVGARGVSEAFF.

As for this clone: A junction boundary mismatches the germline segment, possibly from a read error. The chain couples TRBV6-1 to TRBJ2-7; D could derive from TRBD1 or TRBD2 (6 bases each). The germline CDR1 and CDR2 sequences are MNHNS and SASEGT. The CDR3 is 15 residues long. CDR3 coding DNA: TGTGCCAGCAGCGAAGCTGGGGGGCGACTCTACGAGCAGTACTTC. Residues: CASSEAGGRLYEQYF.

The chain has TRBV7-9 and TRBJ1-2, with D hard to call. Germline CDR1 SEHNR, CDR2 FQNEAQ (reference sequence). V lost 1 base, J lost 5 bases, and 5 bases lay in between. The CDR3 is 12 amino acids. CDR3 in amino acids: CASSLEEYGYTF. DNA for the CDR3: TGTGCCAGCAGCTTAGAGGAATATGGCTACACCTTC.

Here the CDR3 DNA reads TGTGCCAGCATCAAAGACGGAATCGCCTACGAGCAGTACTTC. Its translation is CASIKDGIAYEQYF. The gene calls are TRBV6-1 and TRBJ2-7; no clear D gene. Germline CDR1 reads MNHNS; CDR2 reads SASEGT. This CDR3 is built from 14 residues. V dropped 7 bases and J dropped 2 bases, with 15 bases sitting between them.

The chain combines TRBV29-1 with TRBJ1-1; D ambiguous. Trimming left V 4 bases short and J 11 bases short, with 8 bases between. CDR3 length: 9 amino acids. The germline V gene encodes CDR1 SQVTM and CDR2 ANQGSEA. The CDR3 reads CSVAPRAFF. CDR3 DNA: TGCAGCGTTGCCCCTAGGGCTTTCTTT.

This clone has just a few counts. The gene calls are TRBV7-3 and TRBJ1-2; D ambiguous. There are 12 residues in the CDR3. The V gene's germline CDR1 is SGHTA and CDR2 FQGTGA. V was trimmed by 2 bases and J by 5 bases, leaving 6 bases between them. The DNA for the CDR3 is TGTGCCAGCAGCTTAGAGGAATATGGCTACACCTTC. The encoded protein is CASSLEEYGYTF. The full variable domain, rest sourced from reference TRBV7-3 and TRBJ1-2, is GAGVSQTPSNKVTEKGKYVELRCDPISGHTALYWYRQSLGQGPEFLIYFQGTGAADDSGLPNDRFFAVRPEGSVSTLKIQRTERGDSAVYLCASSLEEYGYTFGSGTRLTVV.

The CDR3 sequence is CSVGSGYDEQYF. The DNA for the CDR3 is TGCAGCGTTGGATCGGGGTACGACGAGCAGTACTTC. The chain combines TRBV29-1 with TRBJ2-7, with D possibly matching TRBD2 (5 bases). The V end was cut by 4 bases, the J end by 5 bases, with 12 bases between. Germline V gene sequence: CDR1 SQVTM, CDR2 ANQGSEA. CDR3 length: 12 amino acids.

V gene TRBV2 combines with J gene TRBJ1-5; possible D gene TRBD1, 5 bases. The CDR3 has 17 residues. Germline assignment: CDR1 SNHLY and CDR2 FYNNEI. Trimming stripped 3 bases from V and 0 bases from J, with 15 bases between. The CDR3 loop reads CASSDRLGQNSNQPQHF. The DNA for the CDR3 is TGTGCCAGCAGTGACAGATTGGGGCAGAATAGCAATCAGCCCCAGCATTTT.

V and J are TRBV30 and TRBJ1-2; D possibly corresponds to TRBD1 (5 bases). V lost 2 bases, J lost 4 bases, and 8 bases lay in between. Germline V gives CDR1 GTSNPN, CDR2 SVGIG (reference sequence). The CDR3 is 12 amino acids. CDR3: CAWSRDFYGYTF. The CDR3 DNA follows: TGTGCCTGGAGTCGGGACTTCTATGGCTACACCTTC.

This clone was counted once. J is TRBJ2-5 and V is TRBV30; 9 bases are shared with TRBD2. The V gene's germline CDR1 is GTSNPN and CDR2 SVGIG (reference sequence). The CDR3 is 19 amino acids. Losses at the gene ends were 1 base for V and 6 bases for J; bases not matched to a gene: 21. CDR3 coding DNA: TGTGCCTGGAGTGCGACCGGACGGGCTCTAGCGGGAAGGATGAAGACCCAGTACTTC. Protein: CAWSATGRALAGRMKTQYF.

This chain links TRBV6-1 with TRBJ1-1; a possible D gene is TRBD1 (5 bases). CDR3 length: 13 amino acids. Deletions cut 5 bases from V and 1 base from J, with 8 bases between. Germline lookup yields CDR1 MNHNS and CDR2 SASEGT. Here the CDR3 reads CASSITGNTEAFF. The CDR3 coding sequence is TGTGCCAGCAGTATCACAGGGAACACTGAAGCTTTCTTT.

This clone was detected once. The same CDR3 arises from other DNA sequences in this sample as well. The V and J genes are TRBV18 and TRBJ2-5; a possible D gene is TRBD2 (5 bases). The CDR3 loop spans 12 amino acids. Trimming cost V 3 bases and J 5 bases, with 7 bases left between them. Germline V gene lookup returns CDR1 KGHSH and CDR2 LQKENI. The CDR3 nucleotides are TGTGCCAGCTCACCCCGGGGTGAGACCCAGTACTTC. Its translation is CASSPRGETQYF.

Written as DNA, the CDR3 is TGTGCCAGCAGTTTAGCCCAGCCACGAGAGACCCAGTACTTC. This codes for CASSLAQPRETQYF. The chain uses TRBV28 and TRBJ2-5; D remains unclear. The CDR3 contains 14 residues. Germline V gene lookup returns CDR1 MDHEN and CDR2 SYDVKM. With 2 bases removed from V and 4 bases from J, the gap between germline ends came to 11 bases. Full variable domain (remainder filled in from reference TRBV28 and TRBJ2-5): DVKVTQSSRYLVKRTGEKVFLECVQDMDHENMFWYRQDPGLGLRLIYFSYDVKMKEKGDIPEGYSVSREKKERFSLILESASTNQTSMYLCASSLAQPRETQYFGPGTRLLVL.

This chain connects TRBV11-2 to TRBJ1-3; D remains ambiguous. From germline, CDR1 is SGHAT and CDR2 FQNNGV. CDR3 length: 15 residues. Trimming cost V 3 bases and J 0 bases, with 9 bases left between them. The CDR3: CASSFLDFSGNTIYF. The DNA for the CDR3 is TGTGCCAGCAGCTTCCTAGATTTCTCTGGAAACACCATATATTTT.

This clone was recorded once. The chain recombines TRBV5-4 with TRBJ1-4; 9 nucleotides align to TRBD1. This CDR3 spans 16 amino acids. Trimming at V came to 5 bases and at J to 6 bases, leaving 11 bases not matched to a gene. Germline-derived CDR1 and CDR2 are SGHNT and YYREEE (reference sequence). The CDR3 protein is CASSPPPGQGDEKLFF. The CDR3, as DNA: TGTGCCAGCAGTCCCCCCCCGGGACAGGGAGATGAAAAACTGTTTTTT. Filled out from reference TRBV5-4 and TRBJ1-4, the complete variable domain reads ETGVTQSPTHLIKTRGQQVTLRCSSQSGHNTVSWYQQALGQGPQFIFQYYREEENGRGNFPPRFSGLQFPNYSSELNVNALELDDSALYLCASSPPPGQGDEKLFFGSGTQLSVL.

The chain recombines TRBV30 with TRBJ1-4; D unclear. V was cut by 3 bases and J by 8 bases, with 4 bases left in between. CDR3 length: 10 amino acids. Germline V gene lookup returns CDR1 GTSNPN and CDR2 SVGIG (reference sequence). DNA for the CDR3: TGTGCCTGGAGGGGGGAAAAACTGTTTTTT. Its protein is CAWRGEKLFF.

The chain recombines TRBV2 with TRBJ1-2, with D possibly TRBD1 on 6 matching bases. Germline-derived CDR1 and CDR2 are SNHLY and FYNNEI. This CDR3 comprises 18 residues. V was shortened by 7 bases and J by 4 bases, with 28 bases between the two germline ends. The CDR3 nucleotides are TGTGCCAGCAAAGCCCTCAGGGACGGAAAGGGGGAAGGCTATGGCTACACCTTC. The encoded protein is CASKALRDGKGEGYGYTF.

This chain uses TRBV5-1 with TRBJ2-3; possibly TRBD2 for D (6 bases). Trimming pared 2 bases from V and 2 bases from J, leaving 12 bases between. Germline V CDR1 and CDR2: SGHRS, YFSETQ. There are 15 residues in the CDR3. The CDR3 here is CASSFSGLDTDTQYF. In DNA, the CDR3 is TGCGCCAGCAGCTTTAGCGGTCTGGACACAGATACGCAGTATTTT.

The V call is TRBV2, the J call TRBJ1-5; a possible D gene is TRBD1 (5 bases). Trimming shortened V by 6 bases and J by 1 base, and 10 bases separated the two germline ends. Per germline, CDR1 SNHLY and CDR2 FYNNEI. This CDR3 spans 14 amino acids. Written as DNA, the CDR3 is TGTGCCAGCAGCCAGGGACGGAGCAATCAGCCCCAGCATTTT. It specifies CASSQGRSNQPQHF.